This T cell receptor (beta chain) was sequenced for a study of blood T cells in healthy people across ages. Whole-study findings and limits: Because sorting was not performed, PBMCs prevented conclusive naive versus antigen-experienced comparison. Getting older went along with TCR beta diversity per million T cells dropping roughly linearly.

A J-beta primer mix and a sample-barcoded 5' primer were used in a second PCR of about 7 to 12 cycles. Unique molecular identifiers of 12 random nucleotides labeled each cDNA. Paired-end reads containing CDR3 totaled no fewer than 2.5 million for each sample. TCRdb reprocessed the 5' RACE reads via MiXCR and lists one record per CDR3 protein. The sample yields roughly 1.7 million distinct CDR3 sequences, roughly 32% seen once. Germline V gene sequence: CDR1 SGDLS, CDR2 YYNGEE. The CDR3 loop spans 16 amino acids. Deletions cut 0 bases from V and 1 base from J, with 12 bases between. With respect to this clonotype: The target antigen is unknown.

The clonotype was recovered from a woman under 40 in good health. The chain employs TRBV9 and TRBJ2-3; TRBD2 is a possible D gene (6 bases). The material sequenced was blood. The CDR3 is CASSVAAGWGTDTQYF. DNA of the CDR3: TGTGCCAGCAGCGTAGCCGCGGGGTGGGGCACAGATACGCAGTATTTT.